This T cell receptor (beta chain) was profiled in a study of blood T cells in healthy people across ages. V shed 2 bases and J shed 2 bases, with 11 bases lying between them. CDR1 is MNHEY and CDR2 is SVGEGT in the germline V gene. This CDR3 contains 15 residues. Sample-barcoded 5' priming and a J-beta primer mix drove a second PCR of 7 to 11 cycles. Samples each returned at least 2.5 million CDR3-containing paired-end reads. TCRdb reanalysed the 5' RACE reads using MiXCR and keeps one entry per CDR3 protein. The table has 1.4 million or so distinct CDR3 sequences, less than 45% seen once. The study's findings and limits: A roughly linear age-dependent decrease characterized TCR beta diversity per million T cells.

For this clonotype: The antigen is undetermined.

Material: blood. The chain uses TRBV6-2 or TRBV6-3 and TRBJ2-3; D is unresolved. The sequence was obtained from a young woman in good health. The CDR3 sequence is CASSYLRASTDTQYF. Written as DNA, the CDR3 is TGTGCCAGCAGTTACCTCCGGGCCTCCACAGATACGCAGTATTTT.